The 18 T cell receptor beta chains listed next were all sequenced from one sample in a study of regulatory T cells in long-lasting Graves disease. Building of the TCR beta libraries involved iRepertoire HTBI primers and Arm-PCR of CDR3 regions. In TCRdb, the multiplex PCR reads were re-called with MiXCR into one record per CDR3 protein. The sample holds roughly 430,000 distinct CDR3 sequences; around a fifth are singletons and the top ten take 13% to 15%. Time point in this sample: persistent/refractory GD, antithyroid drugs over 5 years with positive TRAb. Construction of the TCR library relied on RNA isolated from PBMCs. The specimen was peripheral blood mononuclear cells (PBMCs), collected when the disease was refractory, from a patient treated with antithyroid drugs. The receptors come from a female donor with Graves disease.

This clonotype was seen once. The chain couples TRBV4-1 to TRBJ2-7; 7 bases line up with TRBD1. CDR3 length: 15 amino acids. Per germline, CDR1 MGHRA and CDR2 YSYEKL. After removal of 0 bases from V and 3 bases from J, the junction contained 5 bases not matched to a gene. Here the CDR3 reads CASSQDWRQGYEQYF. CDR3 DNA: TGCGCCAGCAGCCAAGATTGGAGACAGGGCTACGAGCAGTACTTC.

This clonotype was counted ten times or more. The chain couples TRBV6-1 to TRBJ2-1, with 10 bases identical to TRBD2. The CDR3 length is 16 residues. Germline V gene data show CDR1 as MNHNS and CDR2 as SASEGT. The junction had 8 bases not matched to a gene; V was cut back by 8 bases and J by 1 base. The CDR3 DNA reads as TGTGCCAGCCTTCGGGCTAGCGGGAGATCCTACAATGAGCAGTTCTTC. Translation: CASLRASGRSYNEQFF.

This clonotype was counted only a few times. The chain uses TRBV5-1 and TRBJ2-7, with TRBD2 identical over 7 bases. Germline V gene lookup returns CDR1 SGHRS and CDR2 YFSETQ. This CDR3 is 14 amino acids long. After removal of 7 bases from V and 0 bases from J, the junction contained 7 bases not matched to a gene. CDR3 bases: TGCGCCAGCGGAGTAGCGGGCAGCTCCTACGAGCAGTACTTC. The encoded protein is CASGVAGSSYEQYF.

The CDR3 bases are TGTGCCAGCAGTTCGAAATGGGGCTACGAGCAGTACTTC. Residues: CASSSKWGYEQYF. The chain has TRBV6-5 and TRBJ2-7, with D unclear. From germline, CDR1 is MNHEY and CDR2 SVGAGI. The V end was cut by 4 bases, the J end by 3 bases, with 10 bases between. This CDR3 contains 13 residues.

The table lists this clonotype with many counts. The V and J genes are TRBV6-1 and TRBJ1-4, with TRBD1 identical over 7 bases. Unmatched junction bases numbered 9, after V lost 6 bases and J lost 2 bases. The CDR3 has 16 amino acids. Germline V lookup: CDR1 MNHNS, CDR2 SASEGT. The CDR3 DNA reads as TGTGCCAGCAGGCGACAGGGCCAGGCTACTAATGAAAAACTGTTTTTT. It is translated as CASRRQGQATNEKLFF.

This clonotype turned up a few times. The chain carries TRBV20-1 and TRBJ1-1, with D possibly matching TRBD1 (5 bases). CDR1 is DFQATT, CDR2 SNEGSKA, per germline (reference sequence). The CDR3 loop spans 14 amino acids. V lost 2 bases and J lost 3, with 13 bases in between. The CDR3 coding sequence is TGCAGTGCTAGATTGGGGGGTAGCGACACTGAAGCTTTCTTT. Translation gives CSARLGGSDTEAFF.

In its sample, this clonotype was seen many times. The chain's CDR3 is CASSSRLAGGRDTGELFF. The CDR3 DNA sequence: TGTGCCAGCAGCAGCCGACTAGCGGGAGGCCGGGACACCGGGGAGCTGTTTTTT. V usage is TRBV27 and J usage is TRBJ2-2, with 13 positions matching TRBD2. The CDR3 is 18 amino acids. Per germline, CDR1 MNHEY and CDR2 SMNVEV (reference sequence). V lost 6 bases to trimming and J lost 3 bases; unmatched junction nucleotides: 10.

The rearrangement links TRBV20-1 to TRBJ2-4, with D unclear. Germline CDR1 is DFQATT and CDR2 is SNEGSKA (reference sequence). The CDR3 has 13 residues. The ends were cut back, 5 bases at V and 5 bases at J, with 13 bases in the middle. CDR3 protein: CSALDGGENIQYF. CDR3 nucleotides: TGCAGTGCTTTAGACGGTGGGGAAAACATTCAGTACTTC.

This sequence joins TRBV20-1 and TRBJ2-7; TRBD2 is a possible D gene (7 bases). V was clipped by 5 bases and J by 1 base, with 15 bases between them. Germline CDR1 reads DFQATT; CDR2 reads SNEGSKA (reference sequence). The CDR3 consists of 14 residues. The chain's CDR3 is CSAGSGGLSYEQYF. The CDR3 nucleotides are TGCAGTGCTGGTTCGGGGGGCCTATCCTACGAGCAGTACTTC.

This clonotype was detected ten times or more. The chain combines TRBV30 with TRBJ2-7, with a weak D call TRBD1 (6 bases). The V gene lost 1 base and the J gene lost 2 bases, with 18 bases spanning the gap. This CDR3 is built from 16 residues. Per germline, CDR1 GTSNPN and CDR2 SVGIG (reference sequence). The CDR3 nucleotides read TGTGCCTGGAGTGGGATATCCAGGGGAAGGACCTACGAGCAGTACTTC. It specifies CAWSGISRGRTYEQYF.

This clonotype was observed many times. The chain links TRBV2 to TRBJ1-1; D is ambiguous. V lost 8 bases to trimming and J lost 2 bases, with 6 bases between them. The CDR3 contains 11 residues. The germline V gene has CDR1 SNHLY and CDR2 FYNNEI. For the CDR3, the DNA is TGTGCCAGCCCGGGTAACACTGAAGCTTTCTTT. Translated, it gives CASPGNTEAFF.

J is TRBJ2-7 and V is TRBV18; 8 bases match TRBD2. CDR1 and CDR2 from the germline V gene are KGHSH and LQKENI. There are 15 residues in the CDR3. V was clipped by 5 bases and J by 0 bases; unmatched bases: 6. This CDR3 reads CASSSGGDLSYEQYF. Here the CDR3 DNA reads TGTGCCAGCTCATCGGGAGGGGATCTCTCCTACGAGCAGTACTTC.

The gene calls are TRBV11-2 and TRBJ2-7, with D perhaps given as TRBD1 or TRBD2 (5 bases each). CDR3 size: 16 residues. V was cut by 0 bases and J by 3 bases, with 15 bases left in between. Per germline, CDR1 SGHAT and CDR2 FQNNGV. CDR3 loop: CASSLDLGEGIYEQYF. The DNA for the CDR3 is TGTGCCAGCAGCTTAGACTTGGGGGAAGGGATCTACGAGCAGTACTTC.

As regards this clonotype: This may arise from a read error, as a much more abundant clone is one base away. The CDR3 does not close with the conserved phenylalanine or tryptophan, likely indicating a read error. The CDR3 DNA sequence: TGTGCCAGCAGCCAAGTAGGCAGGGACTACACCTCC. Its protein product is CASSQVGRDYTS. The V gene is TRBV3-1, the J gene TRBJ1-2; possible D gene TRBD1, 5 bases. Trimming stripped 1 base from V and 10 bases from J, with 10 bases between. The CDR3 runs to 12 residues. In germline, CDR1 is LGHDT, CDR2 YNNKEL (reference sequence).

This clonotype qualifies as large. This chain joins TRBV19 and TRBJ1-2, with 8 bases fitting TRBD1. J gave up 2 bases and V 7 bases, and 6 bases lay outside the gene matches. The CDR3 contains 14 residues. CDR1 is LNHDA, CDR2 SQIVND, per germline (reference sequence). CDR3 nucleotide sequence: TGTGCCAGTATGTCGACAGGGGTGAACTATGGCTACACCTTC. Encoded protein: CASMSTGVNYGYTF.

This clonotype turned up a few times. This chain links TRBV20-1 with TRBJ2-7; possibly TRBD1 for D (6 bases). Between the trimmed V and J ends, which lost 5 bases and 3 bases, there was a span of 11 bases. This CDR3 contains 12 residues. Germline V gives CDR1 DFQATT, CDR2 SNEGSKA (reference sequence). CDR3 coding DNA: TGCAGTGCTTTGAGAGGGGGCTACGAGCAGTACTTC. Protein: CSALRGGYEQYF.

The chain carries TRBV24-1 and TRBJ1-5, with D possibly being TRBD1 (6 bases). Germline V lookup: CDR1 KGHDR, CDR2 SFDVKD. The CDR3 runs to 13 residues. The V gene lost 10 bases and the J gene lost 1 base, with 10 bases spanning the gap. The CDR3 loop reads CATGDTSNQPQHF. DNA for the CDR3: TGTGCCACTGGGGACACGAGCAATCAGCCCCAGCATTTT.

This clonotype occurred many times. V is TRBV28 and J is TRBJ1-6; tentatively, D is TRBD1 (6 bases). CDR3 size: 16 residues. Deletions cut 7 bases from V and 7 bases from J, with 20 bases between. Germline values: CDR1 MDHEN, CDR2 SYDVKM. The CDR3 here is CASMGNGARGNSPLHF. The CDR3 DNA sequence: TGTGCCAGCATGGGTAACGGGGCCAGGGGCAATTCACCCCTCCACTTT.